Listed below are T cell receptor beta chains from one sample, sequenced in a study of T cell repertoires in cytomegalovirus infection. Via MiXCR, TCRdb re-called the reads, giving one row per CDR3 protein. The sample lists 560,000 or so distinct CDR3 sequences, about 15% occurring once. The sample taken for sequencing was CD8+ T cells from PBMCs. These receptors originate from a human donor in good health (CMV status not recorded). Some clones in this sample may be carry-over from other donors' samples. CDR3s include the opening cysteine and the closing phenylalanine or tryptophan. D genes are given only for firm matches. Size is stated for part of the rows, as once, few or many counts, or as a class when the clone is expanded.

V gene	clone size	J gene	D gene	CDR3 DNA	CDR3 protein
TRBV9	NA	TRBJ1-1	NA	TGTGCCAGCAGCCCTGGGGGGGCCATGAACACTGAAGCTTTCTTT	CASSPGGAMNTEAFF
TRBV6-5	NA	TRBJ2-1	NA	TGTGCCAGCAGTTACTTCCCGGGGTTCTTC	CASSYFPGFF
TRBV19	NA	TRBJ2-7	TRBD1	TGTGACAGTAGTGCAGGGGGCGGCGAAGACGAGCAGTACTTC	CDSSAGGGEDEQYF
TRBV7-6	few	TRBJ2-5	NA	TGTGCTAGCAGCTTAAATCGGCAGGAAGAGACCCAGTACTTC	CASSLNRQEETQYF
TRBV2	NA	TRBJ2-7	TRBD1	TGTGCCAGCAGTGAAGGTGACAGGGGCGAGCAGTACTTC	CASSEGDRGEQYF
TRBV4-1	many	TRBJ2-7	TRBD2	TGCGCCAGCAGCCCCTTAGCGAGGAGCGGGGTCGACGAGCAGTACTTC	CASSPLARSGVDEQYF
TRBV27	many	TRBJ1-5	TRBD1	TGTGCCAGCACTCCGGGGGGACAGTTCAATCAGCCCCAGCATTTT	CASTPGGQFNQPQHF
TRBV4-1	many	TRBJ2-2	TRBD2	TGCGCCAGCAGCCTCGGTACATCCGGGACTAGCGGGGATGCCGGGGAGCTGTTTTTT	CASSLGTSGTSGDAGELFF
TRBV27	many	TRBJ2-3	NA	TGTGCCAGCAGTTTCCAGGGTACAGATACGCAGTATTTT	CASSFQGTDTQYF
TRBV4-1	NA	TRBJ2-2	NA	TGCGCCAGCAGCCTCACAGGCTACGTGAACACCGGGGAGCTGTTTTTT	CASSLTGYVNTGELFF
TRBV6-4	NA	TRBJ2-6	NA	TGTGCCAGCAGCAGGGATACTGGGGCCAACGTCCTGACTTTC	CASSRDTGANVLTF
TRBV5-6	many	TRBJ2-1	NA	TGTGCCAGCAGCTTGGCCTTTGGGAACTTGCTGGTAGAGGAGCAGTTCTTC	CASSLAFGNLLVEEQFF
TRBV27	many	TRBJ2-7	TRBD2	TGTGCCAGCACCCTGTCGGCTAGCGGCATTTCCTACGAGCAGTACTTC	CASTLSASGISYEQYF
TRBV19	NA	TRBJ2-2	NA	TGTGCCAGTAGTGATCACCGGGAAATGGGAAGATCCGGGGAGCTGTTTTTT	CASSDHREMGRSGELFF
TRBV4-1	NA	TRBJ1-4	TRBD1	TGCGCCAGCAGCCAAAAGACAGGGGGTTGGACTAATGAAAAACTGTTTTTT	CASSQKTGGWTNEKLFF
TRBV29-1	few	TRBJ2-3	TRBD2	TGCAGCGTTGAAGATCAAACTAGCGGGGACCCAACAGATACGCAGTATTTT	CSVEDQTSGDPTDTQYF
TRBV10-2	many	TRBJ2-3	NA	TGCGCCAGCAACCAGGGCGGCGGCACAGATACGCAGTATTTT	CASNQGGGTDTQYF
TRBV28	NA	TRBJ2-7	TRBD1	TGTGCCAGCAGTTTCCCCCTGACAGGGGGCGGCTACGAGCAGTACTTC	CASSFPLTGGGYEQYF
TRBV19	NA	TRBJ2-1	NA	TGTGCCAGTACCCTACGAGGGGAAGGAGAAGACAATGAGCAGTTCTTC	CASTLRGEGEDNEQFF
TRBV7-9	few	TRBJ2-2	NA	TGTGCCAGCAGCTTAGGGACTCCTAGGAGGGAGCTGTTTTTT	CASSLGTPRRELFF
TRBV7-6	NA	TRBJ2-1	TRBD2	TGTGCCAGCAGCTTAACGGGAGGGCAGGTCTATAGCGGGAGCTCCTACAATGAGCAGTTCTTC	CASSLTGGQVYSGSSYNEQFF
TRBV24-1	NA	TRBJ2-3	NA	TGTGCCACCAGTGATCCCAGGGATTATGAGGATACGCAGTATTTT	CATSDPRDYEDTQYF
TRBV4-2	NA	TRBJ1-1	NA	TGTGCCAGCAGCCAAGATTCTCCTGAAGCTTTCTTT	CASSQDSPEAFF
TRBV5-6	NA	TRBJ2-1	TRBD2	TGTGCCAGCAGCTTGGGTCTAGCGGGAGTGGATGAGCAGTTCTTC	CASSLGLAGVDEQFF
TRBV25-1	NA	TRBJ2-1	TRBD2	TGTGCCAGCAGTGGTGCGGCGGGGGGGCGCAATGAGCAGTTCTTC	CASSGAAGGRNEQFF
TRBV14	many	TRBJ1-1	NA	TGTGCCAGCAGCCAGTATAGTGAAGCTTTCTTT	CASSQYSEAFF
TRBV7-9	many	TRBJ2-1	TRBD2	TGTGCCAGCAGCTTCAATGAGTGGACTAGCGGGAGTACTATTGAGCAGTTCTTC	CASSFNEWTSGSTIEQFF
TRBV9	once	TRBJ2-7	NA	TGTGCCAGCAGCGTAGGGGGAGGAACCTACGTGCAGTACTTC	CASSVGGGTYVQYF
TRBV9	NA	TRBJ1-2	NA	TGTGCCAGCAGCCTAGGACAGAACGGCTATGGCTACACCTTC	CASSLGQNGYGYTF
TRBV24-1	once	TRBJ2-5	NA	TGTGCCACCAGTGAACTAAGGGACGCCCATGTGGAGACCCAGTACTTC	CATSELRDAHVETQYF